This T cell receptor (beta chain) was sequenced in a study of blood T cell repertoires in COVID-19. Study-level background: Sites in the United States, Italy and Spain provided acute and convalescent COVID-19 samples. T cells, B-cell-depleted T cells, or PBMCs provided the cDNA or gDNA that served as material.

Original methodology: Reference gene primer amplification gave estimated nucleated cell counts. Clones were sequenced by immunoSEQ multiplex PCR, and TCRdb holds only the in-frame ones, with some missing. V, J and clone size are taken as reported in that table, and D and trimming were inferred from the DNA itself. Of nearly 55,000 clones in the sample, around 78% are singletons; the top ten hold under 15%. The germline V gene has CDR1 LNHDA and CDR2 SQIVND (reference sequence). The CDR3 totals 14 residues. V lost 2 bases, J lost 0 bases, and 7 bases lay in between. Sequencing used peripheral blood. The chain is built from TRBV19 and TRBJ1-1; weak D call: TRBD1 (5 bases). The sequence came from a human donor with active or convalescent COVID-19. The donor label of this sample is uncertain. The CDR3 DNA reads TGTGCCAGTAGTATACAGGGTTTGAACACTGAAGCTTTCTTT. Translated: CASSIQGLNTEAFF. Variable domain in full (rest from reference TRBV19 and TRBJ1-1): DGGITQSPKYLFRKEGQNVTLSCEQNLNHDAMYWYRQDPGQGLRLIYYSQIVNDFQKGDIAEGYSVSREKKESFPLTVTSAQKNPTAFYLCASSIQGLNTEAFFGQGTRLTVV.